Listed below are T cell receptor beta chains from one sample, sequenced in a study of shared clonotypes between healthy human individuals. Assay used: immunoSEQ multiplex PCR; TCRdb lists only in-frame clones, some missing. Of approximately 2,000,000 clones in the sample, about 90% are singletons; the top ten hold approximately 0.39%. What was sequenced was naive CD4+ T cells from PBMCs. The origin of the receptors is a man aged 18-30 years in good health. Some clones in this sample may be carry-over from other donors' samples. CDR3s include the opening cysteine and the closing phenylalanine or tryptophan. The order of the fields is clone size, V gene, D gene, J gene, CDR3 DNA, CDR3 protein. The D gene is left open where the match is weak. Size tells how often a clone was seen (once, few, many) or the class of an expanded clone, and some rows leave it out.

>few|TRBV4-1|-|TRBJ1-1
TGCGCCAGCAGCCAAGGACAACGGAACACTGAAGCTTTCTTT
CASSQGQRNTEAFF
>-|TRBV28|-|TRBJ1-5
TGTGCCAGCAGTTTTCTAGGGGGTGACAATCAGCCCCAGCATTTT
CASSFLGGDNQPQHF
>once|TRBV2|-|TRBJ2-1
TGTGCCAGCACTCGGGCTCTCTCCTACAATGAGCAGTTCTTC
CASTRALSYNEQFF
>-|TRBV7-8|TRBD2|TRBJ2-7
TGTGCCAGCAGCTCCCGGACTAGCGGGAGATACGAGCAGTACTTC
CASSSRTSGRYEQYF
>-|TRBV28|TRBD2|TRBJ2-6
TGTGCCAGCAGTTTATTAGGGAGATCGGGTAGCGGGAGAGGGGCCAACGTCCTGACTTTC
CASSLLGRSGSGRGANVLTF
>-|TRBV7-3|TRBD1|TRBJ2-7
TGTGCCAGCAGCCCCCTTCGGACAGGGGGCTACGAGCAGTACTTC
CASSPLRTGGYEQYF
>-|TRBV11-2|-|TRBJ1-5
TGTGCCAGCAGCCGCGAGATCGATCAGCCCCAGCATTTT
CASSREIDQPQHF
>once|TRBV9|-|TRBJ1-1
TGTGCCAGCAGTGGGGGCACTGAAGCTTTCTTT
CASSGGTEAFF
>-|TRBV27|-|TRBJ2-5
TGTGCCAGCAGACACTTACAAGAGACCCAGTACTTC
CASRHLQETQYF
>-|TRBV11-2|-|TRBJ2-1
TGTGCCAGCAGGGAGGGTCGTGAGCAGTTCTTC
CASREGREQFF
>-|TRBV5-6|-|TRBJ2-4
TGTGCCAGCAGCCCCACGGGCGCCCTAGCCAAAAACATTCAGTACTTC
CASSPTGALAKNIQYF
>-|TRBV28|TRBD2|TRBJ2-1
TGTGCCAGCTTGGGCGCGGGGGGGATAGCGGCTACTGAGCAGTTCTTC
CASLGAGGIAATEQFF
>-|TRBV5-4|-|TRBJ2-5
TGTGCCAGCAGCTTGATGTCTGAAAGTAGGACCCAGTACTTC
CASSLMSESRTQYF
>-|TRBV5-6|-|TRBJ2-1
TGTGCCAGCAGCTTCGGGTTGGGGGGCAGGTACAATGAGCAGTTCTTC
CASSFGLGGRYNEQFF
>-|TRBV21-1|-|TRBJ2-4
TGTGCCAGCAGCAAAGGAGCAGCTTGTGAAAACATTCAGTACTTC
CASSKGAACENIQYF
>-|TRBV6-5|-|TRBJ1-3
TGTGCCAGCAGTTACAGCCAGTCTGGAAACACCATATATTTT
CASSYSQSGNTIYF
>-|TRBV10-3|TRBD2|TRBJ2-3
TGTGCCATCAGGCCGACTAGCGGGCCAGTGGATACGCAGTATTTT
CAIRPTSGPVDTQYF
>few|TRBV5-1|TRBD2|TRBJ2-1
TGCGCCAGCAGCTTGACTAGCGGGAGCTACAATGAGCAGTTCTTC
CASSLTSGSYNEQFF
>-|TRBV29-1|-|TRBJ1-2
TGCAGCGTTGGACACCGCCTAAACTATGGCTACACCTTC
CSVGHRLNYGYTF
>-|TRBV4-3|-|TRBJ1-3
TGCGCCAGCAGCCAAGGGGCTGGAAACACCATATATTTT
CASSQGAGNTIYF
>-|TRBV4-1|-|TRBJ2-6
TGCGCCAGCAGCCAAGGCGGACAGCGAAGTCCAAGGGCCAACGTCCTGACTTTC
CASSQGGQRSPRANVLTF
>-|TRBV18|-|TRBJ2-7
TGTGCCAGCTCACCACCGTCTAGGAACGAGCAGTACTTC
CASSPPSRNEQYF
>-|TRBV28|TRBD1|TRBJ2-7
TGTGCCAGCACCCTCCAGGGGGCGCGATACGAGCAGTACTTC
CASTLQGARYEQYF
>-|TRBV7-9|TRBD1|TRBJ2-1
TGTGCCAGCAGCCCTCCGGGCAGGGGGCCAAATGAGCAGTTCTTC
CASSPPGRGPNEQFF
>-|TRBV19|TRBD1|TRBJ1-2
TGTGCCAGTAGTAGGACAGGGGGAGGCTACACCTTC
CASSRTGGGYTF
>-|TRBV5-5|-|TRBJ2-4
TGTGCCAGCAGCCCGCGGGGCTGGGAGGTTATAGCCAAAAACATTCAGTACTTC
CASSPRGWEVIAKNIQYF
>-|TRBV4-1|-|TRBJ1-5
TGCGCCAGCAGCCAACCTGGGTCAAGTCAGCCCCAGCATTTT
CASSQPGSSQPQHF
>-|TRBV2|-|TRBJ1-2
TGTGCCAGCAGTGGTCCGCTGGGCAGGGACAACTATGGCTACACCTTC
CASSGPLGRDNYGYTF
>-|TRBV4-3|-|TRBJ1-2
TGCGCCAGCAGCCAAGAACCAGGGACCTATGGCTACACCTTC
CASSQEPGTYGYTF
>-|TRBV9|-|TRBJ2-3
TGTGCCAGCAGCGCCGGGGGGCAGTCAGATACGCAGTATTTT
CASSAGGQSDTQYF
>-|TRBV1|-|TRBJ2-7
TGCACCAGCAGCCCCGGTGGGGGCCTCTTATCCTACGAGCAGTACTTC
CTSSPGGGLLSYEQYF
>-|TRBV2|-|TRBJ1-1
TGTGCCAGCAGTGGAAGAGAACGGGGGGGGACTGAAGCTTTCTTT
CASSGRERGGTEAFF
>-|TRBV29-1|TRBD1|TRBJ1-1
TGCAGCGTTACGACAGGGGGCGGAACTGAAGCTTTCTTT
CSVTTGGGTEAFF
>-|TRBV7-8|-|TRBJ1-5
TGTGCCAGCAGCCCCAAGGGAGGGAGCAATCAGCCCCAGCATTTT
CASSPKGGSNQPQHF
>-|TRBV5-4|-|TRBJ1-3
TGTGCCAGCAGTCCCGACAGCGACTCTGGAAACACCATATATTTT
CASSPDSDSGNTIYF
>-|TRBV7-9|-|TRBJ2-7
TGTGCCAGCAGCTTAGGTACTCGGGCTGGGTTCTCCTACGAGCAGTACTTC
CASSLGTRAGFSYEQYF
>-|TRBV30|-|TRBJ2-1
TGTGCCTGCTTAACGGCACTAGTAAATTACAATGAGCAGTTCTTC
CACLTALVNYNEQFF
>-|TRBV5-4|-|TRBJ1-1
TGTGCCAGCAGCTTGGGACAGAAGAACACTGAAGCTTTCTTT
CASSLGQKNTEAFF
>-|TRBV27|TRBD2|TRBJ2-1
TGTGCCAGCAGTGCCGGGACTAGCGCCGACAATGAGCAGTTCTTC
CASSAGTSADNEQFF
>-|TRBV28|-|TRBJ1-1
TGTGCCAGCAGGGGGCCCGGGGAGAACACTGAAGCTTTCTTT
CASRGPGENTEAFF
>-|TRBV28|-|TRBJ2-5
TGTGCCAGCAGTTTTGGAGAGACCCAGTACTTC
CASSFGETQYF
>-|TRBV30|-|TRBJ2-7
TGTGCCTGGAGTGGCCGGGAGCAGTACTTC
CAWSGREQYF
>-|TRBV9|TRBD2|TRBJ2-3
TGTGCCAGCAGAGAAAGCGGGAGTGGTACGCAGTATTTT
CASRESGSGTQYF
>-|TRBV29-1|-|TRBJ2-1
TGCAGCGTCCCTGACACTTTAATAAATGAGCAGTTCTTC
CSVPDTLINEQFF
>-|TRBV5-4|TRBD1|TRBJ1-1
TGTGCCAGCAGCCGGGGACAGGGTGTCTGGGAAAGCACTGAAGCTTTCTTT
CASSRGQGVWESTEAFF
>-|TRBV5-8|-|TRBJ1-4
TGTGCCAGCAGCGACAGTTTGAATGAAAAACTGTTTTTT
CASSDSLNEKLFF
>-|TRBV10-3|-|TRBJ1-4
TGTGCCATCAGTGGAGGGACGGAGGGTGAAAAACTGTTTTTT
CAISGGTEGEKLFF
>once|TRBV28|-|TRBJ2-1
TGTGCCAGCAGCCTTAAACAGGGAGGGGGTCTGTGGAATGAGCAGTTCTTC
CASSLKQGGGLWNEQFF
>-|TRBV29-1|TRBD1|TRBJ1-2
TGCAGCGTCGCGCTAGGGGACAGGAGGAATGGCTACACCTTC
CSVALGDRRNGYTF
>-|TRBV6-1|TRBD1|TRBJ2-5
TGTGCCAGCAGTGACAGACAGGGGAGGTTGGAGACCCAGTACTTC
CASSDRQGRLETQYF
>-|TRBV5-1|-|TRBJ2-2
TGCGCCAGCAGCCCCCCTACAGGGTCTGACACCGGGGAGCTGTTTTTT
CASSPPTGSDTGELFF
>once|TRBV28|TRBD2|TRBJ2-7
TGTGCCAGCAGTCCCTCGACTAGCGGGACCTACTCCTACGAGCAGTACTTC
CASSPSTSGTYSYEQYF
>-|TRBV27|-|TRBJ2-1
TGTGCCAGCAGTTTAGGGGGGAGGGAGCAGTTCTTC
CASSLGGREQFF
>-|TRBV11-3|TRBD2|TRBJ2-5
TGTGCCAGCAGCTTAGCCCTACTAGCGGGACTAGAAAGAGAGACCCAGTACTTC
CASSLALLAGLERETQYF
>-|TRBV7-2|-|TRBJ1-4
TGTGCCAGCAGCTATGTGCACCGCGGGGAAAAACTGTTTTTT
CASSYVHRGEKLFF